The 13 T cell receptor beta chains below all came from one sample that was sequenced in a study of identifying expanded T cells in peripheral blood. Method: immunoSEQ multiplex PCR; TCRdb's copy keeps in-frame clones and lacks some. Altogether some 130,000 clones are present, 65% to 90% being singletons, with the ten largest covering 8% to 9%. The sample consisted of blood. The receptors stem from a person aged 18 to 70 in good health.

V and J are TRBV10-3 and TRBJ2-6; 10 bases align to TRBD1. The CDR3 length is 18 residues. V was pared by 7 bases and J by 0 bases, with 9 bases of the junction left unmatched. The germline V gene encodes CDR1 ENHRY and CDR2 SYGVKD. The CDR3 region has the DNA TGTGCCATCAACGGCCGGGACAGGGGAAGCTCTGGGGCCAACGTCCTGACTTTC. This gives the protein CAINGRDRGSSGANVLTF.

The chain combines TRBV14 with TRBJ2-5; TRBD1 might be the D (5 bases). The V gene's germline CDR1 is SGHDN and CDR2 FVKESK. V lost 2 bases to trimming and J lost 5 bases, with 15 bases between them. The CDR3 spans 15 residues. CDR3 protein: CASSQLGQGGETQYF. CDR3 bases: TGTGCCAGCAGCCAATTGGGGCAGGGTGGCGAGACCCAGTACTTC. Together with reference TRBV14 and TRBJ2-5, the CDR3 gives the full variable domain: EAGVTQFPSHSVIEKGQTVTLRCDPISGHDNLYWYRRVMGKEIKFLLHFVKESKQDESGMPNNRFLAERTGGTYSTLKVQPAELEDSGVYFCASSQLGQGGETQYFGPGTRLLVL.

Written as DNA, the CDR3 is TGCGCCAGCAGCCAAGATGAGGACAGGGGAAGTGAAAAACTGTTTTTT. The encoded protein is CASSQDEDRGSEKLFF. This chain uses TRBV4-1 with TRBJ1-4; TRBD1 aligns across 9 bases. The V and J ends lost 0 bases and 7 bases, in that order; junction bases with no gene match: 6. CDR1 is MGHRA, CDR2 YSYEKL, per germline. CDR3 length: 16 residues.

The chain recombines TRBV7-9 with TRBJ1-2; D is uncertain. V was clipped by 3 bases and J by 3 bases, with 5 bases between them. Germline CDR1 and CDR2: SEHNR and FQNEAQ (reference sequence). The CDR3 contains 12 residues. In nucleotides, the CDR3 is TGTGCCAGCAGCTTTGACGACTATGGCTACACCTTC. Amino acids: CASSFDDYGYTF.

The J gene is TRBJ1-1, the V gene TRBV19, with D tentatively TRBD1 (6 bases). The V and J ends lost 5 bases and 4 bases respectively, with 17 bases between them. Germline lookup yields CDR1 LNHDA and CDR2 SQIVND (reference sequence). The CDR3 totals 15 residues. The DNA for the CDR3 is TGTGCCAGTAGTCTAACAACAGGGAAGGCCACTGAAGCTTTCTTT. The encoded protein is CASSLTTGKATEAFF. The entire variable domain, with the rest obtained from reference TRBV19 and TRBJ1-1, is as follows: DGGITQSPKYLFRKEGQNVTLSCEQNLNHDAMYWYRQDPGQGLRLIYYSQIVNDFQKGDIAEGYSVSREKKESFPLTVTSAQKNPTAFYLCASSLTTGKATEAFFGQGTRLTVV.

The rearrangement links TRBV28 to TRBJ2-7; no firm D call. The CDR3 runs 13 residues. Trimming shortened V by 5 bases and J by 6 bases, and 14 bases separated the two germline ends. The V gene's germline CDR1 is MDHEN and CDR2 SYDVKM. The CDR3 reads CASSPLTYSEQYF. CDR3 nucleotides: TGTGCCAGCAGTCCTTTGACATATTCCGAGCAGTACTTC. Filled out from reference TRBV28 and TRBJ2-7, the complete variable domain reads DVKVTQSSRYLVKRTGEKVFLECVQDMDHENMFWYRQDPGLGLRLIYFSYDVKMKEKGDIPEGYSVSREKKERFSLILESASTNQTSMYLCASSPLTYSEQYFGPGTRLTVT.

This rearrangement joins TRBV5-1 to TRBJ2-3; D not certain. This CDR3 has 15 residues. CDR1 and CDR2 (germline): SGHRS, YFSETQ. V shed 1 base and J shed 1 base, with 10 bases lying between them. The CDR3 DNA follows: TGCGCCAGCAGCTTGACGAGTTCCCGCACAGATACGCAGTATTTT. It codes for CASSLTSSRTDTQYF.

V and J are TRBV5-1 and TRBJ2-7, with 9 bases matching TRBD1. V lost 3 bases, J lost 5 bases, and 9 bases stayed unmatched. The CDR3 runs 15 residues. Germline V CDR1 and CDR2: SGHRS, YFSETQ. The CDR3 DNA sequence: TGCGCCAGCAGCTCGGTACCGGGACAGGGTAACGAGCAGTACTTC. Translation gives CASSSVPGQGNEQYF.

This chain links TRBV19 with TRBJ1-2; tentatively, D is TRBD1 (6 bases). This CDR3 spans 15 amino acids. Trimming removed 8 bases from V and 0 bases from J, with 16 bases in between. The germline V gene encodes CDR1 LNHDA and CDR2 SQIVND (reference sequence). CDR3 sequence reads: CASHDRFRANYGYTF. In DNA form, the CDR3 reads TGTGCCAGTCACGACAGGTTTCGGGCTAACTATGGCTACACCTTC. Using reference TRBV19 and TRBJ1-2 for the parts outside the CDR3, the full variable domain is DGGITQSPKYLFRKEGQNVTLSCEQNLNHDAMYWYRQDPGQGLRLIYYSQIVNDFQKGDIAEGYSVSREKKESFPLTVTSAQKNPTAFYLCASHDRFRANYGYTFGSGTRLTVV.

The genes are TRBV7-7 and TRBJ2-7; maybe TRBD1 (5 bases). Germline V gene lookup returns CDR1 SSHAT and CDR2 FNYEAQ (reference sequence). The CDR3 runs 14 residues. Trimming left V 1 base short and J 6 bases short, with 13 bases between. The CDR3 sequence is CASSLGQGLGEQYF. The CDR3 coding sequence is TGTGCCAGCAGCTTAGGTCAGGGATTGGGCGAGCAGTACTTC.

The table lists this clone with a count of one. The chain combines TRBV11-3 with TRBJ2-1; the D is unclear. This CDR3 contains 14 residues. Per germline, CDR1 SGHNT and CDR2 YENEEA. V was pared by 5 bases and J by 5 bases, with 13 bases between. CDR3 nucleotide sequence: TGTGCCAGCAGCCCTCCGGGCCGGGACAATGAGCAGTTCTTC. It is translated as CASSPPGRDNEQFF.

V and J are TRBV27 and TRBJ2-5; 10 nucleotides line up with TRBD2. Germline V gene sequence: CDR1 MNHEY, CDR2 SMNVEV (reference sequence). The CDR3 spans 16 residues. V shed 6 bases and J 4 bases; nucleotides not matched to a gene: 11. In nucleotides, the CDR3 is TGTGCCAGCAGCCTTTACACCGGGACTAGCGTAGAGACCCAGTACTTC. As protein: CASSLYTGTSVETQYF.

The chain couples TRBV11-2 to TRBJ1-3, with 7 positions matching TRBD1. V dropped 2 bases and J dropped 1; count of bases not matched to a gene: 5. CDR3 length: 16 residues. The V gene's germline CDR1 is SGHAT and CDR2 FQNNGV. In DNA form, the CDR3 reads TGTGCCAGCAGCTTATTTCCAGGGGGGTCTGGAAACACCATATATTTT. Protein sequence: CASSLFPGGSGNTIYF.